This T cell receptor (beta chain) was sequenced in a study of identical twins. Overall study results and limits: Insertions ran lower in abundant cord blood beta clonotypes, though not in memory repertoires. The analysis was cross-sectional rather than longitudinal within donors. Out-of-frame TCR alpha sharing in monozygotic twins exceeded recombination model predictions.

Regarding this clonotype: The antigen is unknown.

The germline CDR1 and CDR2 sequences are MDHEN and SYDVKM. This CDR3 region has 16 residues. The V gene lost 4 bases and the J gene lost 6 bases, with 19 bases spanning the gap. Template switching (which added a universal primer site) was used, and cDNA carried unique molecular identifiers. TCRdb called the 5' RACE reads again in MiXCR, with one record for every CDR3 protein. The data contain 750,000 to 950,000 distinct CDR3 sequences, over 9% of them seen just once; the ten biggest clones take up about 1.6%. The same sample was also studied in work on yellow fever vaccine responses in identical twins.

This sequence was found in a woman under 30 in good health. Sequenced input: PBMCs. The chain links TRBV28 to TRBJ2-4; weak D call: TRBD1 (6 bases). The CDR3 region is CASSSSQGGGRNIQYF. The CDR3 DNA reads as TGTGCCAGCAGTTCCTCCCAGGGTGGGGGCAGAAACATTCAGTACTTC.